The sequence of this T cell receptor (beta chain) was determined in a study of T cells in localized non-small cell lung cancer. This CDR3 spans 16 amino acids. V trimming: 4 bases; J trimming: 2 bases; junction bases outside the gene matches: 7. The germline CDR1 and CDR2 sequences are SQVTM and ANQGSEA. Here immunoSEQ multiplex PCR was the method, and the copy in TCRdb shows in-frame clones only, minus some. The table has some 2,200 clones, approximately 28% seen once. This TCR came from a female donor older than 55 with stage I squamous cell lung carcinoma. The chain recombines TRBV29-1 with TRBJ2-1; 11 bases fit TRBD1. Specimen: normal lung tissue next to the tumor, collected before any cancer treatment. CDR3 protein: CSVGGSGQGAYNEQFF. In nucleotides, the CDR3 is TGCAGCGTTGGAGGGTCGGGACAGGGGGCCTACAATGAGCAGTTCTTC.